The clone carrying this TCR beta chain was detected only a few times. The CDR3 is made up of 15 amino acids. V lost 9 bases, J lost 1 base, and 6 bases stayed unmatched. Germline lookup yields CDR1 WSHSY and CDR2 SAAADI. TCRdb's copy holds only in-frame clones and misses some; the assay was immunoSEQ multiplex PCR. The table has 70,000 to 95,000 clones, about 94% seen once. This specimen belongs to a study of T cell changes during pregnancy in multiple sclerosis. The clonotype was recovered from a female donor with multiple sclerosis, enrolled in a pregnancy study. V gene TRBV10-2 combines with J gene TRBJ2-5; 12 nucleotides match TRBD2. Specimen: peripheral blood, collected in the third trimester of pregnancy. In nucleotides, the CDR3 is TGCGCCAGTAGCCTAGCGGGAGGGCCCCAAGAGACCCAGTACTTC. This translates into CASSLAGGPQETQYF.